The 7 T cell receptor beta chains below come from one sample, sequenced in a study of blood T cell repertoires in COVID-19. Repertoires were generated with immunoSEQ multiplex PCR, while TCRdb's copy carries only in-frame clones and drops some. Of about 200,000 clones in the sample, more than 70% were seen once. The sequenced sample was peripheral blood. The receptors were gathered from a man in his forties or fifties with COVID-19, enrolled during active disease.

The chain employs TRBV11-2 and TRBJ2-7; 7 bases agree with TRBD2. CDR1 SGHAT and CDR2 FQNNGV come from the germline V gene. V trimming: 6 bases; J trimming: 1 base; junction bases outside the gene matches: 6. CDR3 length: 14 amino acids. CDR3 DNA: TGTGCCAGCAGAACCTCGGGACTATCCTACGAGCAGTACTTC. It codes for CASRTSGLSYEQYF.

The chain uses TRBV6-2 or TRBV6-3 and TRBJ1-1, with 8 bases identical to TRBD1. CDR1 is MNHEY and CDR2 is SVGEGT in the germline V gene. Unmatched junction bases numbered 8, after V lost 5 bases and J lost 0 bases. This CDR3 is 16 amino acids long. The CDR3 DNA reads TGTGCCAGCAGTCCGGACAGGGTGCCTATGAACACTGAAGCTTTCTTT. Protein: CASSPDRVPMNTEAFF.

The chain uses TRBV6-5 and TRBJ2-7; a possible D gene is TRBD2 (5 bases). V was clipped by 8 bases and J by 5 bases, with 16 bases between them. Germline CDR1 reads MNHEY; CDR2 reads SVGAGI. CDR3 length: 13 residues. CDR3 residues: CASRLPGNDEQYF. CDR3 nucleotides: TGTGCCAGCCGATTACCGGGGAACGACGAGCAGTACTTC.

V and J are TRBV6-6 and TRBJ2-5; 7 nucleotides match TRBD2. The V segment lost 7 bases and the J segment 5 bases; nucleotides outside the gene matches: 13. This CDR3 has 15 residues. From germline, CDR1 is MNHNY and CDR2 SVGAGI (reference sequence). The CDR3 DNA reads as TGTGCCAGCAACCCAGCGGGGAGGGATGGGGAGACCCAGTACTTC. The encoded protein is CASNPAGRDGETQYF.

The chain is built from TRBV15 and TRBJ2-5, with D maybe TRBD1 (5 bases). Trimming took 1 base from V and 0 from J, leaving 12 bases between them. The CDR3 covers 16 residues. Germline V gene data show CDR1 as LNHNV and CDR2 as YYDKDF (reference sequence). CDR3 bases: TGTGCCACCAGCAGAGTGGACAACTCGTACCAAGAGACCCAGTACTTC. This sequence encodes CATSRVDNSYQETQYF.

V and J are TRBV19 and TRBJ2-1; 13 bases are shared with TRBD2. The germline V gene has CDR1 LNHDA and CDR2 SQIVND (reference sequence). This CDR3 is built from 15 residues. The J segment lost 4 bases and the V segment lost 10 bases, leaving 7 bases of the junction unmatched. CDR3 nucleotide sequence: TGTGCCACCTCCACTAGCGGGGGGGGTTACAATGAGCAGTTCTTC. It encodes CATSTSGGGYNEQFF.

The table lists this clone with a count of one. This chain joins TRBV5-1 and TRBJ1-4; 9 bases agree with TRBD1. J lost 6 bases, V lost 4 bases, and 4 bases had no gene match. The CDR3 covers 14 residues. CDR1 and CDR2 (germline): SGHRS, YFSETQ. In DNA form, the CDR3 reads TGCGCCAGCAGCGCGGGACAGGGAGATGAAAAACTGTTTTTT. This codes for CASSAGQGDEKLFF. The variable domain in full, with the rest retrieved from reference TRBV5-1 and TRBJ1-4, is KAGVTQTPRYLIKTRGQQVTLSCSPISGHRSVSWYQQTPGQGLQFLFEYFSETQRNKGNFPGRFSGRQFSNSRSEMNVSTLELGDSALYLCASSAGQGDEKLFFGSGTQLSVL.